A single sample gave rise to the 20 T cell receptor beta chains below, sequenced in a study of beta chain features in type 1 diabetes. The study, taken as a whole, reports: Significant though moderate, a shortening of TCRB CDR3s appeared in all four CD4+ subsets of Type 1 diabetes patients.

Expressed TCRB transcripts were sequenced after all isolated RNA was converted to cDNA. Data came from immunoSEQ multiplex PCR; TCRdb stores just in-frame clones and leaves some out. The table has some 160,000 clones, approximately 8.7% seen once. No antigens are known for them. Sequenced input: central memory CD4+ T cells from blood. These receptors were taken from a woman aged 30 to 39 with type 1 diabetes.

This clone has a handful of counts. V and J are TRBV6-6 and TRBJ1-2, with 8 bases aligning to TRBD1. From germline, CDR1 is MNHNY and CDR2 SVGAGI (reference sequence). The V segment lost 2 bases and the J segment 3 bases; nucleotides outside the gene matches: 2. The CDR3 runs to 14 residues. The CDR3 is CASSYGQGDYGYTF. The DNA for the CDR3 is TGTGCCAGCAGTTACGGACAGGGAGACTATGGCTACACCTTC.

The rearrangement links TRBV7-9 to TRBJ2-5; D gene ambiguous. The CDR3 is 13 amino acids. Germline V CDR1 and CDR2: SEHNR, FQNEAQ (reference sequence). V shed 2 bases and J shed 3 bases, with 7 bases lying between them. The CDR3 sequence is CASSLLQEETQYF. CDR3 coding DNA: TGTGCCAGCAGCTTACTGCAGGAAGAGACCCAGTACTTC. The whole variable domain, filled in from reference TRBV7-9 and TRBJ2-5, reads DTGVSQNPRHKITKRGQNVTFRCDPISEHNRLYWYRQTLGQGPEFLTYFQNEAQLEKSRLLSDRFSAERPKGSFSTLEIQRTEQGDSAMYLCASSLLQEETQYFGPGTRLLVL.

This clone has only a few counts. The gene calls are TRBV28 and TRBJ2-5, with D unresolved. Germline CDR1 MDHEN, CDR2 SYDVKM. CDR3 length: 13 residues. V shed 5 bases and J shed 5 bases, with 12 bases lying between them. The CDR3 region has the DNA TGTGCCAGCAGTCCTGGCCAAGCGGAGACCCAGTACTTC. Translating gives CASSPGQAETQYF.

This clone was counted a few times. This chain joins TRBV7-6 and TRBJ1-1; no clear D gene. Germline V gene sequence: CDR1 SGHVS, CDR2 FNYEAQ. V lost 1 base to trimming and J lost 1 base, with 10 bases between them. This CDR3 is 15 amino acids long. The CDR3 sequence: CASSLGSLSNTEAFF. The CDR3 bases are TGTGCCAGCAGCTTAGGTAGCCTCTCGAACACTGAAGCTTTCTTT.

The chain employs TRBV14 and TRBJ2-3, with 11 bases fitting TRBD1. Germline lookup yields CDR1 SGHDN and CDR2 FVKESK. V gave up 5 bases and J gave up 4 bases; unmatched junction bases: 5. The CDR3 contains 15 residues. The chain's CDR3 is CASSRTGGAPDTQYF. As DNA, the CDR3 is TGTGCCAGCAGCAGGACAGGGGGCGCGCCAGATACGCAGTATTTT. The variable domain in full, completed from reference TRBV14 and TRBJ2-3, reads EAGVTQFPSHSVIEKGQTVTLRCDPISGHDNLYWYRRVMGKEIKFLLHFVKESKQDESGMPNNRFLAERTGGTYSTLKVQPAELEDSGVYFCASSRTGGAPDTQYFGPGTRLTVL.

This chain connects TRBV4-1 to TRBJ2-7; 9 bases fit TRBD2. This CDR3 region has 14 residues. The V gene's germline CDR1 is MGHRA and CDR2 YSYEKL. Losses at the gene ends were 3 bases for V and 3 bases for J; bases not matched to a gene: 3. The DNA of the CDR3 is TGCGCCAGCAGCCAGCGGGAGGGTGGCTACGAGCAGTACTTC. This sequence encodes CASSQREGGYEQYF.

This clone was counted a few times. V is TRBV30 and J is TRBJ2-5; no reliable D call. V gave up 0 bases and J gave up 4 bases, with 9 bases separating them. The CDR3 is made up of 13 amino acids. CDR1 and CDR2 (germline): GTSNPN, SVGIG (reference sequence). The CDR3 bases are TGTGCCTGGAGTGTATTCCTAATAGAGACCCAGTACTTC. Encoded protein: CAWSVFLIETQYF.

The chain is built from TRBV30 and TRBJ1-1; D gene uncertain. There are 13 residues in the CDR3. The germline CDR1 and CDR2 sequences are GTSNPN and SVGIG (reference sequence). Deletions cut 0 bases from V and 4 bases from J, with 9 bases between. Written as DNA, the CDR3 is TGTGCCTGGAGTGTACGGGTGGGCACTGAAGCTTTCTTT. Its translation: CAWSVRVGTEAFF.

This chain uses TRBV5-1 with TRBJ2-1, with a weak D call TRBD1 (6 bases). The CDR3 is made up of 14 amino acids. From germline, CDR1 is SGHRS and CDR2 YFSETQ. With 1 base removed from V and 7 bases from J, the gap between germline ends came to 12 bases. The CDR3 bases are TGCGCCAGCAGCTTGTGGGGGCCGGGGAATGAGCAGTTCTTC. Translating it yields CASSLWGPGNEQFF.

This chain connects TRBV13 to TRBJ2-1; D may be TRBD2 (6 bases). V was clipped by 6 bases and J by 7 bases, with 16 bases between them. The CDR3 sequence is 14 residues long. Germline V gives CDR1 PRHDT, CDR2 FYEKMQ (reference sequence). CDR3 DNA: TGTGCCAGCAGATACCGGGACTGGGGGAATGAGCAGTTCTTC. This sequence encodes CASRYRDWGNEQFF. Combining the CDR3 with reference TRBV13 and TRBJ2-1 gives the whole variable domain AAGVIQSPRHLIKEKRETATLKCYPIPRHDTVYWYQQGPGQDPQFLISFYEKMQSDKGSIPDRFSAQQFSDYHSELNMSSLELGDSALYFCASRYRDWGNEQFFGPGTRLTVL.

This clone was recorded a few times. The chain is built from TRBV2 and TRBJ2-1; 7 bases line up with TRBD1. The V gene's germline CDR1 is SNHLY and CDR2 FYNNEI. The CDR3 has 14 residues. J gave up 9 bases and V 7 bases, and 12 bases lay outside the gene matches. The CDR3 region has the DNA TGTGCCAGCACCCCCGACAGGGTAGATCGTGAGCAGTTCTTC. Its translation is CASTPDRVDREQFF.

The V gene is TRBV28, the J gene TRBJ1-2; D uncertain. Germline loops: CDR1 MDHEN, CDR2 SYDVKM. Trimming removed 5 bases from V and 4 bases from J, with 8 bases in between. CDR3 length equals 12 residues. CDR3 nucleotides: TGTGCCAGCAGTACTTCCCCCTATGGCTACACCTTC. Translated, it gives CASSTSPYGYTF.

This clone was detected a few times. This chain links TRBV2 with TRBJ1-5; 9 bases align to TRBD1. With V trimmed by 6 bases and J by 1 base, 7 bases remained unmatched. CDR1 and CDR2 from the germline V gene are SNHLY and FYNNEI. The CDR3 totals 16 residues. As DNA, the CDR3 is TGTGCCAGCAGCGGACAGGGGATCAGGAGCAATCAGCCCCAGCATTTT. Amino acids: CASSGQGIRSNQPQHF. The entire variable domain, with the rest obtained from reference TRBV2 and TRBJ1-5, is as follows: EPEVTQTPSHQVTQMGQEVILRCVPISNHLYFYWYRQILGQKVEFLVSFYNNEISEKSEIFDDQFSVERPDGSNFTLKIRSTKLEDSAMYFCASSGQGIRSNQPQHFGDGTRLSIL.

The chain couples TRBV25-1 to TRBJ1-2; tentative D call: TRBD1 (6 bases). This CDR3 has 14 amino acids. The ends were cut back, 4 bases at V and 3 bases at J, with 12 bases in the middle. Germline values: CDR1 MGHDK, CDR2 SYGVNS. The CDR3 nucleotides read TGTGCCAGCAGTGCCCAGGGGAGGGACTATGGCTACACCTTC. This translates into CASSAQGRDYGYTF.

This clone showed up just a few times. DNA for the CDR3: TGTGCCTGGAGTGTATCCCTCATCCCAGACGAGCAGTACTTC. Its protein product is CAWSVSLIPDEQYF. The chain couples TRBV30 to TRBJ2-7; D gene uncertain. Trimming cost V 0 bases and J 5 bases, with 14 bases left between them. Per the germline V gene, CDR1 is GTSNPN and CDR2 is SVGIG (reference sequence). This CDR3 spans 14 amino acids.

This clone was observed a handful of times. V gene TRBV29-1 combines with J gene TRBJ1-1; TRBD1 might be the D (5 bases). Germline V gives CDR1 SQVTM, CDR2 ANQGSEA. The V gene lost 0 bases and the J gene lost 3 bases, with 14 bases spanning the gap. This CDR3 is built from 15 residues. CDR3 DNA sequence: TGCAGCGTTGAAGATAACGGGGAGGGGTACACTGAAGCTTTCTTT. Translating it yields CSVEDNGEGYTEAFF.

The chain links TRBV2 to TRBJ2-5; 10 bases map to TRBD2. V dropped 2 bases and J dropped 4; count of bases not matched to a gene: 10. CDR1 and CDR2 from the germline V gene are SNHLY and FYNNEI. The CDR3 is made up of 17 amino acids. In DNA form, the CDR3 reads TGTGCCAGCAGTGAAACGGCTAGCGGGAGAGTGAGAGAGACCCAGTACTTC. Translating it yields CASSETASGRVRETQYF.

The rearrangement links TRBV19 to TRBJ2-1; 8 bases line up with TRBD1. The germline CDR1 and CDR2 sequences are LNHDA and SQIVND (reference sequence). This CDR3 is 12 amino acids long. The V segment lost 10 bases and the J segment 5 bases; nucleotides outside the gene matches: 4. The CDR3 here is CATRGLNNEQFF. CDR3 nucleotide sequence: TGTGCCACCAGGGGGCTTAACAATGAGCAGTTCTTC.

The V call is TRBV28, the J call TRBJ1-1, with D unresolved. CDR1 MDHEN and CDR2 SYDVKM come from the germline V gene. V was clipped by 6 bases and J by 5 bases, with 16 bases between them. This CDR3 contains 14 residues. The DNA of the CDR3 is TGTGCCAGCAGGAGGGCAGGCCCCGGGACTGAAGCTTTCTTT. Protein sequence: CASRRAGPGTEAFF.

The chain joins TRBV6-5 to TRBJ2-6; D perhaps matches TRBD2 (5 bases). The CDR3 runs to 15 residues. V dropped 2 bases and J dropped 1 base, with 6 bases sitting between them. Germline CDR1 and CDR2: MNHEY and SVGAGI. CDR3 in amino acids: CASSYGESGANVLTF. CDR3 in DNA: TGTGCCAGCAGTTACGGGGAGTCTGGGGCCAACGTCCTGACTTTC.